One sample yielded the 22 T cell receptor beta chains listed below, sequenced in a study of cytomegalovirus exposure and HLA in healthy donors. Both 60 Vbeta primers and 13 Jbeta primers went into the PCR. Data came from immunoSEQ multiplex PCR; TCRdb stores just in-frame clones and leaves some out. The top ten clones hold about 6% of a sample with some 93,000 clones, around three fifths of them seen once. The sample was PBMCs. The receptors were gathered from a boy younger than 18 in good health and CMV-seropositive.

CDR3: CSVGSPPGPQHF. The CDR3 DNA sequence: TGCAGCGTTGGGAGCCCCCCCGGGCCCCAGCATTTT. V gene TRBV29-1 combines with J gene TRBJ1-5; D call uncertain. This CDR3 has 12 residues. CDR1 is SQVTM, CDR2 ANQGSEA, per germline. V was shortened by 4 bases and J by 9 bases, with 13 bases between the two germline ends. Variable domain in full (rest from reference TRBV29-1 and TRBJ1-5): SAVISQKPSRDICQRGTSLTIQCQVDSQVTMMFWYRQQPGQSLTLIATANQGSEATYESGFVIDKFPISRPNLTFSTLTVSNMSPEDSSIYLCSVGSPPGPQHFGDGTRLSIL.

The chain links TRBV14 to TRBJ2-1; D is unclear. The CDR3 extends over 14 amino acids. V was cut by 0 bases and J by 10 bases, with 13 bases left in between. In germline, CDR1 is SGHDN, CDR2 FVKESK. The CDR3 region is CASSQDLPGREQFF. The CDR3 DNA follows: TGTGCCAGCAGCCAAGATCTGCCGGGTAGGGAGCAGTTCTTC. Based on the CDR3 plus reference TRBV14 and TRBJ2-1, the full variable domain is EAGVTQFPSHSVIEKGQTVTLRCDPISGHDNLYWYRRVMGKEIKFLLHFVKESKQDESGMPNNRFLAERTGGTYSTLKVQPAELEDSGVYFCASSQDLPGREQFFGPGTRLTVL.

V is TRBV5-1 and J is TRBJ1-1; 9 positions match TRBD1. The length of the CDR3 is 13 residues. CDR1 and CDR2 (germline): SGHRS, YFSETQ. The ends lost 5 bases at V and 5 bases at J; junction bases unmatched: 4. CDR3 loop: CASSYRGLTEAFF. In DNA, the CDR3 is TGCGCCAGCAGTTACAGGGGGCTGACTGAAGCTTTCTTT.

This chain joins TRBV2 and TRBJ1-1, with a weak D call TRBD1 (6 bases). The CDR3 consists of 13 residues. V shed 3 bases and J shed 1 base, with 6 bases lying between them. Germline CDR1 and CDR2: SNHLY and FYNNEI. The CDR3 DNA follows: TGTGCCAGCAGTGAGGACAGGAACACTGAAGCTTTCTTT. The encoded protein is CASSEDRNTEAFF.

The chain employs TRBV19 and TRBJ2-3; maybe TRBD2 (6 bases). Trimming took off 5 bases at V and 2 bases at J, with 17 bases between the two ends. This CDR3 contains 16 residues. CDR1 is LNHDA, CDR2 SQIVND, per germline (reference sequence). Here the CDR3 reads CASSVRDFVYTDTQYF. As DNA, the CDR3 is TGTGCCAGTAGTGTTCGGGACTTTGTATACACAGATACGCAGTATTTT.

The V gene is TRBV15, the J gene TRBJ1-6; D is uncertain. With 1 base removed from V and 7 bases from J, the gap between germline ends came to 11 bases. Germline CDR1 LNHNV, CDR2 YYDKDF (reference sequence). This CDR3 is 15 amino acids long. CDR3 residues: CATSRVRGMNSPLHF. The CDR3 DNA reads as TGTGCCACCAGCAGAGTGCGAGGGATGAATTCACCCCTCCACTTT.

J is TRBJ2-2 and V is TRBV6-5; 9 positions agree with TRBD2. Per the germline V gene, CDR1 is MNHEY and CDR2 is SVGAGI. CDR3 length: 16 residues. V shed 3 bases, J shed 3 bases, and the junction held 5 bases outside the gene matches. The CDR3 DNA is TGTGCCAGCAGTTATGGGACTAGCCAACACACCGGGGAGCTGTTTTTT. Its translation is CASSYGTSQHTGELFF.

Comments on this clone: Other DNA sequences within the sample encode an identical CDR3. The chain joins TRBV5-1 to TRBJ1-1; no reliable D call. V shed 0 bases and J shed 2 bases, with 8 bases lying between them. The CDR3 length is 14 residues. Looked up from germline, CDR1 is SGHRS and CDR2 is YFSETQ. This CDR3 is CASSLGGRNTEAFF. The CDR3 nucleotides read TGCGCCAGCAGCTTGGGAGGCAGAAACACTGAAGCTTTCTTT.

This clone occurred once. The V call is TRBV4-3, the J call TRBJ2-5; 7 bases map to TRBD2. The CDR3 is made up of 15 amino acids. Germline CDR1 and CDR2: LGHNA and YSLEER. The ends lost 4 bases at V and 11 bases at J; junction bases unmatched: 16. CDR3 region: CASSPPWEGRDEQYF. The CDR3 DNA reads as TGCGCCAGCAGCCCACCTTGGGAGGGCCGTGATGAGCAGTACTTC.

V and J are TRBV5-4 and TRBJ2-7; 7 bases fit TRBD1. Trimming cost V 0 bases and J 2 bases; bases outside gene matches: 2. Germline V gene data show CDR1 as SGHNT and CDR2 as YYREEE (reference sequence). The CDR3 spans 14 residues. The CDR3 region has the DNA TGTGCCAGCAGCTTGGCAGGACAGGCCTACGAGCAGTACTTC. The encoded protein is CASSLAGQAYEQYF. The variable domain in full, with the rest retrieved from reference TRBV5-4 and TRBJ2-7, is ETGVTQSPTHLIKTRGQQVTLRCSSQSGHNTVSWYQQALGQGPQFIFQYYREEENGRGNFPPRFSGLQFPNYSSELNVNALELDDSALYLCASSLAGQAYEQYFGPGTRLTVT.

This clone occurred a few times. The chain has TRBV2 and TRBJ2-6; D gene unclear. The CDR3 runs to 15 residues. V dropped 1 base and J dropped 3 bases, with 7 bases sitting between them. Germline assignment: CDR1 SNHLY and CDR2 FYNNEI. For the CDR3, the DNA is TGTGCCAGCAGTGAAGGCAGAGGTGGGGCCAACGTCCTGACTTTC. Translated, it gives CASSEGRGGANVLTF.

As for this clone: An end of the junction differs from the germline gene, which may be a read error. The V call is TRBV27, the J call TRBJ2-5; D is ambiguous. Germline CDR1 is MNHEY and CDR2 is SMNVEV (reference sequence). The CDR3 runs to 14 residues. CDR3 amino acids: CASSLWAQQETQYF. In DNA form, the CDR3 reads TGTGCAAGCAGTTTATGGGCGCAGCAAGAGACCCAGTACTTC.

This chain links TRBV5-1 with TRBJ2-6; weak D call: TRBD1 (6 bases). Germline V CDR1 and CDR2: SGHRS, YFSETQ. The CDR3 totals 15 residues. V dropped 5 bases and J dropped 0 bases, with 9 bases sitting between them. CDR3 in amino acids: CASSLGGSGANVLTF. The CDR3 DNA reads TGCGCCAGCAGTTTAGGGGGCTCTGGGGCCAACGTCCTGACTTTC.

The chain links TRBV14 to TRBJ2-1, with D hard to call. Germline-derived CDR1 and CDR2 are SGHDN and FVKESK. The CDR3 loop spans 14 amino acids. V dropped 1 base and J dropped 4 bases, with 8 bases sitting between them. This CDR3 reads CASSQGSWYNEQFF. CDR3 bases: TGTGCCAGCAGCCAAGGTAGCTGGTACAATGAGCAGTTCTTC.

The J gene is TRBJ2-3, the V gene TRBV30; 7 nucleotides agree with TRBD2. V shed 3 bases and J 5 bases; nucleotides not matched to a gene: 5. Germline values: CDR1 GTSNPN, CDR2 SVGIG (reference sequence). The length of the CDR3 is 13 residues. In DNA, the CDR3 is TGTGCCTGGAGGGGGGGGGTGGAAGATACGCAGTATTTT. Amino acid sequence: CAWRGGVEDTQYF.

CDR3 in amino acids: CASTTESGANVLTF. The CDR3 DNA reads as TGTGCCAGCACGACAGAGTCTGGGGCCAACGTCCTGACTTTC. The V and J genes are TRBV2 and TRBJ2-6, with D perhaps matching TRBD1 (5 bases). This CDR3 is 14 amino acids long. Trimming stripped 7 bases from V and 1 base from J, with 8 bases between. In germline, CDR1 is SNHLY, CDR2 FYNNEI.

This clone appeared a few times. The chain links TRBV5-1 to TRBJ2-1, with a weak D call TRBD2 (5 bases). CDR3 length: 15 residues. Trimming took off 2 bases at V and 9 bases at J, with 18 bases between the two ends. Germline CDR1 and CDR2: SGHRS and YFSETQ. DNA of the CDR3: TGCGCCAGCAGCTTAGGTCCCGGGGTGGGTGTTGAGCAGTTCTTC. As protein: CASSLGPGVGVEQFF.

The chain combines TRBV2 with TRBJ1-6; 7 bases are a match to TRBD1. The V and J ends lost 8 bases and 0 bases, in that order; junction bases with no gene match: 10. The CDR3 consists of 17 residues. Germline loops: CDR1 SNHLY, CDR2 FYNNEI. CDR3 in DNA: TGTGCCAGCCGACTCGGGACAGAGAGCTCCTATAATTCACCCCTCCACTTT. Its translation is CASRLGTESSYNSPLHF.

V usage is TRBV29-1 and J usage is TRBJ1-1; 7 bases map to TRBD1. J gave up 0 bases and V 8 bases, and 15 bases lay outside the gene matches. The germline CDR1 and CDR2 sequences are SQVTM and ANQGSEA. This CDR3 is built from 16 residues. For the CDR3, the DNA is TGCAGCACCTTGACAGGGACGTTCGGGATGAACACTGAAGCTTTCTTT. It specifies CSTLTGTFGMNTEAFF.

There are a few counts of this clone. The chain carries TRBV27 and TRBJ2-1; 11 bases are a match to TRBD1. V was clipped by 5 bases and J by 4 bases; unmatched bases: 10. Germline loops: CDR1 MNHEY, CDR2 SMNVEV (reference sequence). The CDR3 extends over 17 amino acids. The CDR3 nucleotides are TGTGCCAGCAGTCCCCCGTCCGGGACAGGGGGATACAATGAGCAGTTCTTC. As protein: CASSPPSGTGGYNEQFF.

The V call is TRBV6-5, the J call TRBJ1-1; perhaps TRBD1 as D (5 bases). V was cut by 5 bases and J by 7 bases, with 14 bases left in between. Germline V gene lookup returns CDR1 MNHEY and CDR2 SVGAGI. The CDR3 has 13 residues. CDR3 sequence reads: CASSRQGALEAFF. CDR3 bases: TGTGCCAGCAGTCGACAAGGGGCCCTTGAAGCTTTCTTT.

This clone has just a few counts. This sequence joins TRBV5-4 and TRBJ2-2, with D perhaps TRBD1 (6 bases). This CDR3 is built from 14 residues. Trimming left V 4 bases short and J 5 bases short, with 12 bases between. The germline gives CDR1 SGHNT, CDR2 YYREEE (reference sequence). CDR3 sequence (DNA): TGTGCCAGCAGCCGGACAGACAAGACCGGGGAGCTGTTTTTT. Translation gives CASSRTDKTGELFF.